A single sample is the source of the 20 T cell receptor beta chains below, sequenced in a study of control samples from healthy donors and cancer patients. TCRdb's table, derived via immunoSEQ multiplex PCR, lists solely in-frame clones and lacks some. In the table there are some 130,000 clones, 92% of which are singletons. What was sequenced was blood. The source is a woman in her fifties or sixties in good health.

The chain has TRBV27 and TRBJ1-5; D is ambiguous. This CDR3 region has 13 residues. CDR1 and CDR2 (germline): MNHEY, SMNVEV (reference sequence). V was cut by 3 bases and J by 8 bases, with 11 bases left in between. CDR3: CASSFAGLEPQHF. The CDR3, as DNA: TGTGCCAGCAGTTTTGCGGGTTTGGAGCCCCAGCATTTT.

The CDR3 DNA reads as TGTGCCAGCAGCCTTGGACCGAACACTGAAGCTTTCTTT. Residues: CASSLGPNTEAFF. The gene calls are TRBV14 and TRBJ1-1; unclear D gene. The CDR3 runs 13 residues. Trimming removed 4 bases at V and 1 base at J, with 7 bases between. Germline loops: CDR1 SGHDN, CDR2 FVKESK. Drawing the rest from reference TRBV14 and TRBJ1-1, the complete variable domain is EAGVTQFPSHSVIEKGQTVTLRCDPISGHDNLYWYRRVMGKEIKFLLHFVKESKQDESGMPNNRFLAERTGGTYSTLKVQPAELEDSGVYFCASSLGPNTEAFFGQGTRLTVV.

The chain recombines TRBV18 with TRBJ2-2; TRBD2 might be the D (7 bases). The CDR3 extends over 14 amino acids. V was cut by 8 bases and J by 2 bases, with 12 bases left in between. Germline CDR1 reads KGHSH; CDR2 reads LQKENI. This CDR3 reads CASLAGANTGELFF. The CDR3 bases are TGTGCCAGCCTTGCGGGGGCAAACACCGGGGAGCTGTTTTTT.

The chain couples TRBV6-6 to TRBJ1-6; possibly TRBD1 for D (5 bases). V shed 0 bases and J shed 9 bases, with 9 bases lying between them. CDR1 is MNHNY, CDR2 SVGAGI, per germline (reference sequence). CDR3 length: 14 amino acids. CDR3 amino acids: CASSYSIGGSPLHF. CDR3 bases: TGTGCCAGCAGTTACTCGATCGGGGGTTCACCCCTCCACTTT.

The chain carries TRBV7-9 and TRBJ1-4; 7 nucleotides agree with TRBD1. Trimming at V came to 6 bases and at J to 7 bases, leaving 11 bases not matched to a gene. The CDR3 has 15 amino acids. The germline CDR1 and CDR2 sequences are SEHNR and FQNEAQ (reference sequence). The CDR3 DNA reads TGTGCCAGCAGTTCCGACAGGGCCAGAGGTGAAAAACTGTTTTTT. The encoded protein is CASSSDRARGEKLFF.

The chain links TRBV25-1 to TRBJ1-3; D gene unclear. Trimming took 1 base from V and 5 from J, leaving 6 bases between them. The CDR3 sequence is 13 residues long. Germline assignment: CDR1 MGHDK and CDR2 SYGVNS. CDR3 sequence (DNA): TGTGCCAGCAGTGAATCGGGCAGAAACACCATATATTTT. Protein: CASSESGRNTIYF.

This clone was seen only once. This sequence joins TRBV2 and TRBJ2-7; 11 nucleotides line up with TRBD2. Trimming removed 8 bases from V and 9 bases from J; junction bases left unmatched: 9. Germline values: CDR1 SNHLY, CDR2 FYNNEI. CDR3 length equals 13 residues. This chain's CDR3 is CASLMTSGTVQYF. CDR3 DNA sequence: TGTGCCAGCCTTATGACTAGCGGGACGGTGCAGTACTTC.

The chain has TRBV29-1 and TRBJ1-2; D ambiguous. Germline V lookup: CDR1 SQVTM, CDR2 ANQGSEA. The CDR3 is made up of 12 amino acids. Between the trimmed V and J ends, which lost 6 bases and 1 base, there was a span of 9 bases. The chain's CDR3 is CSVRTDNYGYTF. CDR3 bases: TGCAGCGTCCGGACGGATAACTATGGCTACACCTTC.

This chain connects TRBV6-5 to TRBJ2-3, with D possibly being TRBD2 (6 bases). V dropped 8 bases and J dropped 3 bases, with 9 bases sitting between them. The CDR3 extends over 12 amino acids. Germline CDR1 is MNHEY and CDR2 is SVGAGI. Here the CDR3 DNA reads TGTGCCAGCTCGGCGGGAACAGATACGCAGTATTTT. Translation gives CASSAGTDTQYF.

This rearrangement joins TRBV7-2 to TRBJ1-3; D call uncertain. The CDR3 spans 16 residues. V was shortened by 1 base and J by 0 bases, with 10 bases between the two germline ends. CDR1 SGHTA and CDR2 FQGNSA come from the germline V gene. The CDR3 loop is CASSLERRISGNTIYF. In nucleotides, the CDR3 is TGTGCCAGCAGCTTAGAGCGACGGATCTCTGGAAACACCATATATTTT.

V and J are TRBV19 and TRBJ2-3; a possible D gene is TRBD2 (5 bases). Looked up from germline, CDR1 is LNHDA and CDR2 is SQIVND (reference sequence). The CDR3 sequence is 16 residues long. V lost 4 bases to trimming and J lost 3 bases, with 17 bases between them. The CDR3: CASSKSVARLTDTQYF. As DNA, the CDR3 is TGTGCCAGTAGTAAGTCGGTAGCGCGACTTACAGATACGCAGTATTTT.

The rearrangement joins TRBV10-2 to TRBJ2-7; the D gene is possibly TRBD1 (5 bases). Germline CDR1 is WSHSY and CDR2 is SAAADI. The germline V and J ends were trimmed by 3 bases and 1 base, with 7 bases remaining between them. The CDR3 totals 13 residues. The CDR3 loop reads CASSEGESYEQYF. The CDR3 DNA sequence: TGCGCCAGCAGTGAAGGGGAATCCTACGAGCAGTACTTC.

The J gene is TRBJ1-1, the V gene TRBV6-5, with 7 bases fitting TRBD1. This CDR3 region has 15 residues. Germline trimming cut 2 bases from V and 4 bases from J; bases unmatched to any gene: 7. The germline V gene has CDR1 MNHEY and CDR2 SVGAGI. Here the CDR3 DNA reads TGTGCCAGCAGTTACGCAAAAACAGGGGCCACTGAAGCTTTCTTT. Amino acids: CASSYAKTGATEAFF.

The CDR3 bases are TGTGCCAGTAGTAGGACTAGCGGGGGGTTCGGTGAGCAGTTCTTC. It yields the protein CASSRTSGGFGEQFF. The chain has TRBV19 and TRBJ2-1, with 14 bases lining up with TRBD2. Germline V gives CDR1 LNHDA, CDR2 SQIVND (reference sequence). The V segment lost 4 bases and the J segment 9 bases; nucleotides outside the gene matches: 5. This CDR3 is built from 15 residues.

This chain uses TRBV28 with TRBJ1-3, with TRBD1 as a possible D gene (5 bases). This CDR3 comprises 17 residues. Germline-derived CDR1 and CDR2 are MDHEN and SYDVKM. Between the trimmed V and J ends, which lost 4 bases and 1 base, there was a span of 17 bases. CDR3 in amino acids: CASSYLTGGGSGNTIYF. CDR3 in DNA: TGTGCCAGCAGTTATCTCACGGGCGGGGGGTCTGGAAACACCATATATTTT.

The chain has TRBV2 and TRBJ2-5, with 9 bases identical to TRBD2. V dropped 8 bases and J dropped 4; count of bases not matched to a gene: 14. The CDR3 is made up of 16 amino acids. Germline loops: CDR1 SNHLY, CDR2 FYNNEI. This CDR3 reads CASARGGGGDRETQYF. In DNA form, the CDR3 reads TGTGCCAGCGCCAGAGGGGGCGGGGGGGATAGAGAGACCCAGTACTTC.

The chain couples TRBV5-1 to TRBJ2-3; D is perhaps TRBD1 (6 bases). V was pared by 0 bases and J by 4 bases, with 12 bases between. CDR1 is SGHRS and CDR2 is YFSETQ in the germline V gene. The CDR3 consists of 15 residues. The CDR3 nucleotides are TGCGCCAGCAGCTTGGGCCAGGGGTACCCAGATACGCAGTATTTT. Its protein is CASSLGQGYPDTQYF.

The chain carries TRBV27 and TRBJ1-4, with TRBD1 identical over 7 bases. V was clipped by 5 bases and J by 3 bases; unmatched bases: 3. The germline gives CDR1 MNHEY, CDR2 SMNVEV (reference sequence). The CDR3 totals 14 residues. The CDR3 protein is CASSLQGSNEKLFF. The DNA of the CDR3 is TGTGCCAGCAGTCTACAGGGGTCTAATGAAAAACTGTTTTTT. The full variable domain, in which reference TRBV27 and TRBJ1-4 provide the parts outside the CDR3, is EAQVTQNPRYLITVTGKKLTVTCSQNMNHEYMSWYRQDPGLGLRQIYYSMNVEVTDKGDVPEGYKVSRKEKRNFPLILESPSPNQTSLYFCASSLQGSNEKLFFGSGTQLSVL.

The V call is TRBV20-1, the J call TRBJ2-5, with TRBD1 as a possible D gene (6 bases). This CDR3 is built from 13 residues. CDR1 and CDR2 from the germline V gene are DFQATT and SNEGSKA (reference sequence). V lost 5 bases to trimming and J lost 0 bases, with 10 bases between them. The CDR3 bases are TGCAGTGCTGGTGACAGGTACCAAGAGACCCAGTACTTC. It translates to CSAGDRYQETQYF.

V usage is TRBV27 and J usage is TRBJ2-3; 7 nucleotides match TRBD1. This CDR3 has 14 residues. Trimming took 6 bases from V and 1 from J; bases not matched to a gene: 4. Germline values: CDR1 MNHEY, CDR2 SMNVEV (reference sequence). In nucleotides, the CDR3 is TGTGCCAGCAGACTGGGACAGCGCACAGATACGCAGTATTTT. Translation: CASRLGQRTDTQYF.